This T cell receptor beta chain was identified in a study of response to subunit inactivated influenza vaccine. General observations from the study: It was suggested by the authors that few new T cells are recruited by each seasonal influenza vaccination.

On this clonotype: The antigen is unknown.

The CDR3 spans 15 residues. Trimming pared 8 bases from V and 7 bases from J, leaving 21 bases between. CDR1 is MNHEY and CDR2 is SVGEGT in the germline V gene. TCRdb called the RT-PCR reads again in MiXCR, with one record for every CDR3 protein. This table holds some 540,000 distinct CDR3 sequences, around a quarter found once. The sample was also reused in another study, on T cells expressing NK-cell markers. That paper notes: Template switching by 5'RACE with UMIs generated the TCR beta cDNA. The TCR beta repertoires originated in sorted CD3+CD56+NKG2C+, CD3+CD56+NKG2C- and CD3+CD56-NKG2C+ T cells. In the group of eight sequenced donors, seven were HCMV-seropositive and one was seronegative. These clonotypes, the leaders elsewhere, also led the CD3+CD56-NKG2C+ fraction in four donors.

Source: CD4+ T cells sorted from PBMCs, taken 11 to 12 days after vaccination. The chain carries TRBV6-2 or TRBV6-3 and TRBJ1-5; D is possibly TRBD1 (6 bases). The sequence came from a man in his forties or fifties who received an inactivated influenza vaccine. The CDR3 loop reads CASSARGGSGQPQHF. CDR3 in DNA: TGTGCCAGCTCGGCGAGAGGGGGATCGGGCCAGCCCCAGCATTTT.